This entry lists 17 T cell receptor beta chains sequenced from one sample in a study of cytomegalovirus exposure and HLA in healthy donors. Amplification used 60 Vbeta primers and 13 Jbeta primers. Method: immunoSEQ multiplex PCR; TCRdb's copy keeps in-frame clones and lacks some. The data contain 150,000 to 200,000 clones, about four fifths of them singletons. The specimen was PBMCs. The source is a woman aged 35 to 49 in good health and CMV-seronegative.

This chain links TRBV29-1 with TRBJ1-1; D is possibly TRBD1 (6 bases). Germline assignment: CDR1 SQVTM and CDR2 ANQGSEA. The germline V and J ends were trimmed by 7 bases and 7 bases, with 10 bases remaining between them. The CDR3 covers 10 residues. The DNA for the CDR3 is TGCAGCGCCGGACAGCTTGAAGCTTTCTTT. This gives the protein CSAGQLEAFF.

This clone has only a few counts. V usage is TRBV30 and J usage is TRBJ2-5, with 10 bases fitting TRBD1. The V gene end was trimmed by 2 bases and the J gene end by 2 bases; junction bases not matched to a gene: 5. This CDR3 is built from 15 residues. Germline CDR1 and CDR2: GTSNPN and SVGIG (reference sequence). CDR3 bases: TGTGCCTGGAGTTTAGGGACAGGGGCTCAAGAGACCCAGTACTTC. Protein: CAWSLGTGAQETQYF.

The gene calls are TRBV7-8 and TRBJ2-1; D remains unclear. This CDR3 has 13 amino acids. Germline assignment: CDR1 SGHVS and CDR2 FQNEAQ. V was shortened by 4 bases and J by 0 bases, with 4 bases between the two germline ends. CDR3 coding DNA: TGTGCCAGCAGCTCTAGCTCCTACAATGAGCAGTTCTTC. This translates into CASSSSSYNEQFF.

The chain joins TRBV7-2 to TRBJ2-3, with D uncertain. Germline loops: CDR1 SGHTA, CDR2 FQGNSA. The CDR3 sequence is 13 residues long. Trimming left V 4 bases short and J 6 bases short, with 11 bases between. CDR3 sequence (DNA): TGTGCCAGCAGCTCCAGGCTACTCGATACGCAGTATTTT. This sequence encodes CASSSRLLDTQYF.

The chain uses TRBV13 and TRBJ1-2; the match to TRBD1 covers 10 bases. With V trimmed by 5 bases and J by 6 bases, 6 bases remained unmatched. From germline, CDR1 is PRHDT and CDR2 FYEKMQ (reference sequence). There are 14 residues in the CDR3. The CDR3 here is CASSTRDRGNGYTF. The CDR3 DNA is TGTGCCAGCAGCACGCGGGACAGGGGAAATGGCTACACCTTC.

The CDR3 sequence: CASSLAQGNTEAFF. DNA of the CDR3: TGTGCCAGCAGCTTAGCACAGGGGAACACTGAAGCTTTCTTT. The chain recombines TRBV7-9 with TRBJ1-1; perhaps TRBD1 as D (6 bases). Germline-derived CDR1 and CDR2 are SEHNR and FQNEAQ (reference sequence). The V end was cut by 0 bases, the J end by 1 base, with 6 bases between. There are 14 residues in the CDR3.

V and J are TRBV6-5 and TRBJ1-2; D is perhaps TRBD1 (6 bases). The CDR3 has 14 amino acids. Germline CDR1 and CDR2: MNHEY and SVGAGI. V was clipped by 4 bases and J by 8 bases, with 17 bases between them. CDR3 loop: CASSSRARGGGYTF. Written as DNA, the CDR3 is TGTGCCAGCAGTTCCCGCGCCCGGGGGGGCGGCTACACCTTC.

The chain carries TRBV1 and TRBJ2-1; TRBD2 is the table's D call and was not checked against the DNA. TRBV1 is recorded as a pseudogene. The length of the CDR3 is 19 residues. CDR3 sequence reads: CTSSQDRGWSFSPPHEQFF. The CDR3 DNA sequence: TGCACCAGCAGCCAAGATCGAGGATGGAGCTTTTCCCCGCCGCATGAGCAGTTCTTC.

The V gene is TRBV5-6, the J gene TRBJ2-2, with a tentative D call TRBD1 (5 bases). The CDR3 is 16 residues long. V was cut by 3 bases and J by 2 bases, with 14 bases left in between. Per germline, CDR1 SGHDT and CDR2 YYEEEE. As DNA, the CDR3 is TGTGCCAGCAGCTCGGACACCGAAGAAAACACCGGGGAGCTGTTTTTT. Its translation is CASSSDTEENTGELFF.

This clone was seen once. The V and J genes are TRBV13 and TRBJ2-3; D may be TRBD2 (5 bases). CDR3 length equals 15 residues. Germline CDR1 reads PRHDT; CDR2 reads FYEKMQ (reference sequence). The V end was cut by 4 bases, the J end by 5 bases, with 16 bases between. Here the CDR3 reads CASSSGLGEGDTQYF. The CDR3 region has the DNA TGTGCCAGCAGCTCCGGGCTGGGAGAGGGAGATACGCAGTATTTT.

This clone was picked up a small number of times. This chain uses TRBV11-3 with TRBJ2-1, with D maybe TRBD2 (5 bases). CDR3 length equals 17 residues. The germline V gene encodes CDR1 SGHNT and CDR2 YENEEA. Trimming shortened V by 4 bases and J by 7 bases, and 23 bases separated the two germline ends. CDR3: CASSSPQGAEWANEQFF. CDR3 bases: TGTGCCAGCAGCTCACCTCAAGGAGCGGAATGGGCGAATGAGCAGTTCTTC. The complete variable domain, with remaining parts taken from reference TRBV11-3 and TRBJ2-1, reads EAGVVQSPRYKIIEKKQPVAFWCNPISGHNTLYWYLQNLGQGPELLIRYENEEAVDDSQLPKDRFSAERLKGVDSTLKIQPAELGDSAVYLCASSSPQGAEWANEQFFGPGTRLTVL.

The chain couples TRBV7-8 to TRBJ1-5; D is possibly TRBD1 (5 bases). This CDR3 has 15 amino acids. The ends were cut back, 1 base at V and 2 bases at J, with 9 bases in the middle. CDR1 and CDR2 (germline): SGHVS, FQNEAQ. DNA of the CDR3: TGTGCCAGCAGCTTAGGGCCGGGGGGCAATCAGCCCCAGCATTTT. Its translation: CASSLGPGGNQPQHF.

In this sample, this clone turned up once. V usage is TRBV29-1 and J usage is TRBJ2-1, with TRBD1 matching 11 bases. J lost 6 bases, V lost 8 bases, and 3 bases had no gene match. CDR3 length: 12 residues. In germline, CDR1 is SQVTM, CDR2 ANQGSEA. CDR3 sequence reads: CSMDRGLNEQFF. CDR3 DNA: TGCAGCATGGACAGGGGGCTCAATGAGCAGTTCTTC.

V gene TRBV7-2 combines with J gene TRBJ2-1; no clear D gene. V dropped 3 bases and J dropped 0 bases, with 15 bases sitting between them. The CDR3 is 17 amino acids. Germline V gene data show CDR1 as SGHTA and CDR2 as FQGNSA. The CDR3, as DNA: TGTGCCAGCAGCTTCGTCCCCGGAGTAGGCTCCTACAATGAGCAGTTCTTC. It specifies CASSFVPGVGSYNEQFF.

This chain uses TRBV6-1 with TRBJ1-4; 7 bases are a match to TRBD1. Germline-derived CDR1 and CDR2 are MNHNS and SASEGT. This CDR3 is 15 amino acids long. Trimming cost V 6 bases and J 2 bases; bases outside gene matches: 6. The CDR3 DNA sequence: TGTGCCAGCAGCGCTTCGACAGGGACTAATGAAAAACTGTTTTTT. The encoded protein is CASSASTGTNEKLFF.

J is TRBJ2-7 and V is TRBV10-3, with 13 bases matching TRBD2. V was clipped by 2 bases and J by 2 bases; unmatched bases: 0. The CDR3 spans 15 residues. CDR1 is ENHRY and CDR2 is SYGVKD in the germline V gene. CDR3 DNA sequence: TGTGCCATCAGTGAGGGGACTAGCGGGACCTACGAGCAGTACGTC. It encodes CAISEGTSGTYEQYV.

V gene TRBV5-6 combines with J gene TRBJ2-7, with a weak D call TRBD1 (6 bases). V was clipped by 1 base and J by 1 base, with 6 bases between them. CDR3 size: 13 residues. Germline V gene data show CDR1 as SGHDT and CDR2 as YYEEEE. As DNA, the CDR3 is TGTGCCAGCAGCTTGACAGGGTCCTACGAGCAGTACTTC. The encoded protein is CASSLTGSYEQYF.